This is a list of T cell receptor beta chains from one sample in a study of T cells in Graves' hyperthyroidism and ophthalmopathy. TCRdb called the multiplex PCR reads again in MiXCR, with one record for every CDR3 protein. The sample lists approximately 690,000 distinct CDR3 sequences; more than 12% were seen once. Sequencing was done on a sample of blood. These receptors all come from a woman between 45 and 65 years old with Graves' ophthalmopathy. CDR3s include the opening cysteine and the closing phenylalanine or tryptophan. The D gene is left open where the match is weak. Clone size is given for some rows only: seen once, a few or many times, or a class if the clone is expanded.

clone_size,j_call,v_call,d_call,cdr3_aa,cdr3_nt
many,TRBJ2-7,TRBV12-3/TRBV12-4,NA,CASSTDQRYEQYF,TGTGCCAGCAGCACGGATCAGCGTTACGAGCAGTACTTC
many,TRBJ2-7,TRBV18,TRBD1,CASSSDRGRYEQYF,TGTGCCAGCTCTTCGGACAGGGGTCGTTACGAGCAGTACTTC
many,TRBJ2-1,TRBV10-3,NA,CAISSRDGFYNEQFF,TGTGCCATCAGTTCCCGGGACGGGTTCTACAATGAGCAGTTCTTC
many,TRBJ2-7,TRBV12-3/TRBV12-4,TRBD2,CASTAGLAGLYEQYF,TGTGCCAGCACCGCCGGACTAGCGGGACTGTACGAGCAGTACTTC
few,TRBJ1-5,TRBV19,NA,CASSIRTVDQPQHF,TGTGCCAGTAGTATCAGGACAGTAGATCAGCCCCAGCATTTT
many,TRBJ2-7,TRBV7-3,TRBD2,CASSPEGSGSSPSEQYF,TGTGCCAGCAGCCCCGAGGGTAGCGGGAGCTCTCCGAGTGAGCAGTACTTC
many,TRBJ2-1,TRBV7-2,TRBD2,CASSLATSGRYEQFF,TGTGCCAGCAGCTTAGCGACTAGCGGGAGATATGAGCAGTTCTTC
many,TRBJ1-5,TRBV27,TRBD1,CASRGGTGELQPQHF,TGTGCCAGCAGGGGCGGGACAGGTGAGCTTCAGCCCCAGCATTTT
NA,TRBJ1-1,TRBV19,NA,CASSISMNTEAFF,TGTGCCAGTAGTATATCGATGAACACTGAAGCTTTCTTT
few,TRBJ2-4,TRBV4-2,TRBD1,CASSFAPQGAPNIQYF,TGTGCCAGTAGTTTCGCGCCTCAGGGGGCGCCGAACATTCAGTACTTC
many,TRBJ1-5,TRBV27,TRBD1,CASSPTGASHQPQHF,TGTGCCAGCAGTCCGACAGGGGCTAGTCATCAGCCCCAGCATTTT
NA,TRBJ1-3,TRBV28,NA,CASNRSPGNTIYF,TGTGCCAGCAATCGGTCGCCTGGAAACACCATATATTTT
few,TRBJ2-1,TRBV6-1,TRBD1,CASSWTGGGYNEQFF,TGTGCCAGCAGTTGGACAGGGGGCGGTTACAATGAGCAGTTCTTC
few,TRBJ2-5,TRBV6-1,NA,CASSALGTQETQYF,TGTGCCAGCAGCGCCCTGGGCACCCAAGAGACCCAGTACTTC
many,TRBJ1-4,TRBV2,NA,CASRQEVEKLFF,TGTGCCAGCCGACAGGAGGTTGAAAAACTGTTTTTT
NA,TRBJ2-5,TRBV6-1,NA,CASSHSLARQETQYF,TGTGCCAGCAGTCATAGTCTGGCACGGCAAGAGACCCAGTACTTC
few,TRBJ2-2,TRBV5-1,TRBD1,CASRGQGNGELFF,TGCGCCAGTCGGGGACAGGGCAACGGGGAGCTGTTTTTT
many,TRBJ2-3,TRBV20-1,NA,CSARVRETDTQYF,TGCAGTGCTAGAGTGAGGGAGACAGATACGCAGTATTTT
few,TRBJ2-1,TRBV28,TRBD1,CASRLTGEFRNEQFF,TGTGCCAGCAGACTGACAGGGGAGTTTCGCAATGAGCAGTTCTTC
NA,TRBJ1-3,TRBV19,NA,CASTRGHPGNTIYF,TGTGCCAGTACTCGGGGACACCCTGGAAACACCATATATTTT
few,TRBJ2-3,TRBV7-8,TRBD1,CASSFTRQGFNTDTQYF,TGTGCCAGCAGCTTTACCAGACAGGGATTTAACACAGATACGCAGTATTTT
NA,TRBJ2-1,TRBV28,NA,CASSSLQGLGSEQFF,TGTGCCAGCAGTTCACTCCAGGGTCTAGGAAGTGAGCAGTTCTTC
many,TRBJ2-1,TRBV10-3,TRBD2,CAISDSREAEYNEQFF,TGTGCCATCAGTGACTCTCGGGAGGCTGAATACAATGAGCAGTTCTTC
NA,TRBJ2-7,TRBV29-1,NA,CSVEERRGSYEQYF,TGCAGCGTTGAAGAGAGGAGGGGATCCTACGAGCAGTACTTC
NA,TRBJ2-1,TRBV6-2/TRBV6-3,NA,CASSYVPNNEQFF,TGTGCCAGCAGTTACGTGCCAAACAATGAGCAGTTCTTC
NA,TRBJ2-7,TRBV10-3,TRBD1,CAISTGQGDTYEQYF,TGTGCCATCAGCACGGGACAGGGCGATACCTACGAGCAGTACTTC
NA,TRBJ2-7,TRBV28,NA,CASSLSSGLEQYF,TGTGCCAGCAGTCTTTCTTCCGGGCTCGAGCAGTACTTC
many,TRBJ2-1,TRBV9,NA,CASSAGAYPSYNEQFF,TGTGCCAGCAGTGCAGGCGCCTACCCCTCCTACAATGAGCAGTTCTTC
NA,TRBJ2-1,TRBV14,NA,CASSQDSWYNEQFF,TGTGCCAGCAGCCAAGACAGTTGGTACAATGAGCAGTTCTTC
few,TRBJ2-7,TRBV9,TRBD2,CASSRRLAGDYEQYF,TGTGCCAGCAGCAGGCGACTAGCGGGGGACTACGAGCAGTACTTC
many,TRBJ2-1,TRBV7-3,TRBD2,CASSNPGLAGGDEQFF,TGTGCCAGCAGCAACCCGGGGCTAGCGGGAGGCGATGAGCAGTTCTTC
NA,TRBJ1-5,TRBV6-2/TRBV6-3,NA,CASSPTGQAPQHF,TGTGCCAGCAGCCCCACCGGCCAGGCTCCCCAGCATTTT
NA,TRBJ2-1,TRBV28,TRBD2,CASRGLAGGPLEQFF,TGTGCCAGCCGGGGACTAGCGGGAGGGCCCCTTGAGCAGTTCTTC
NA,TRBJ2-1,TRBV6-8,NA,CVSSERIQQGIYNEQFF,TGTGTCAGCAGTGAAAGGATTCAACAGGGAATTTACAATGAGCAGTTCTTC
NA,TRBJ1-2,TRBV24-1,TRBD1,CATSDPRTGEGYTF,TGTGCCACCAGTGATCCGAGGACAGGGGAAGGCTACACCTTC
many,TRBJ2-7,TRBV19,NA,CASSMGSYEQYF,TGTGCCAGTAGTATGGGGAGCTACGAGCAGTACTTC
few,TRBJ1-1,TRBV20-1,NA,CSARGGMGTEAFF,TGCAGTGCTAGAGGCGGGATGGGCACTGAAGCTTTCTTT
few,TRBJ2-7,TRBV29-1,TRBD2,CSVEASGSGYEQYF,TGCAGCGTTGAGGCTAGCGGGAGTGGTTACGAGCAGTACTTC
many,TRBJ1-2,TRBV28,NA,CASMPQGIVNYGYTF,TGTGCCAGCATGCCTCAGGGGATAGTTAACTATGGCTACACCTTC
NA,TRBJ2-5,TRBV20-1,TRBD2,CSAPIAGGEYF,TGCAGTGCCCCCATAGCGGGAGGGGAGTACTTC
many,TRBJ2-1,TRBV28,NA,CASSPPGVQEQFF,TGTGCCAGCAGTCCTCCGGGGGTCCAGGAGCAGTTCTTC
NA,TRBJ1-2,TRBV15,TRBD1,CATSSPGTGYYGYTF,TGTGCCACCAGCAGTCCCGGGACAGGGTACTATGGCTACACCTTC
few,TRBJ2-5,TRBV20-1,TRBD1,CSASPGTGQQETQYF,TGCAGTGCTAGCCCCGGGACAGGGCAACAAGAGACCCAGTACTTC